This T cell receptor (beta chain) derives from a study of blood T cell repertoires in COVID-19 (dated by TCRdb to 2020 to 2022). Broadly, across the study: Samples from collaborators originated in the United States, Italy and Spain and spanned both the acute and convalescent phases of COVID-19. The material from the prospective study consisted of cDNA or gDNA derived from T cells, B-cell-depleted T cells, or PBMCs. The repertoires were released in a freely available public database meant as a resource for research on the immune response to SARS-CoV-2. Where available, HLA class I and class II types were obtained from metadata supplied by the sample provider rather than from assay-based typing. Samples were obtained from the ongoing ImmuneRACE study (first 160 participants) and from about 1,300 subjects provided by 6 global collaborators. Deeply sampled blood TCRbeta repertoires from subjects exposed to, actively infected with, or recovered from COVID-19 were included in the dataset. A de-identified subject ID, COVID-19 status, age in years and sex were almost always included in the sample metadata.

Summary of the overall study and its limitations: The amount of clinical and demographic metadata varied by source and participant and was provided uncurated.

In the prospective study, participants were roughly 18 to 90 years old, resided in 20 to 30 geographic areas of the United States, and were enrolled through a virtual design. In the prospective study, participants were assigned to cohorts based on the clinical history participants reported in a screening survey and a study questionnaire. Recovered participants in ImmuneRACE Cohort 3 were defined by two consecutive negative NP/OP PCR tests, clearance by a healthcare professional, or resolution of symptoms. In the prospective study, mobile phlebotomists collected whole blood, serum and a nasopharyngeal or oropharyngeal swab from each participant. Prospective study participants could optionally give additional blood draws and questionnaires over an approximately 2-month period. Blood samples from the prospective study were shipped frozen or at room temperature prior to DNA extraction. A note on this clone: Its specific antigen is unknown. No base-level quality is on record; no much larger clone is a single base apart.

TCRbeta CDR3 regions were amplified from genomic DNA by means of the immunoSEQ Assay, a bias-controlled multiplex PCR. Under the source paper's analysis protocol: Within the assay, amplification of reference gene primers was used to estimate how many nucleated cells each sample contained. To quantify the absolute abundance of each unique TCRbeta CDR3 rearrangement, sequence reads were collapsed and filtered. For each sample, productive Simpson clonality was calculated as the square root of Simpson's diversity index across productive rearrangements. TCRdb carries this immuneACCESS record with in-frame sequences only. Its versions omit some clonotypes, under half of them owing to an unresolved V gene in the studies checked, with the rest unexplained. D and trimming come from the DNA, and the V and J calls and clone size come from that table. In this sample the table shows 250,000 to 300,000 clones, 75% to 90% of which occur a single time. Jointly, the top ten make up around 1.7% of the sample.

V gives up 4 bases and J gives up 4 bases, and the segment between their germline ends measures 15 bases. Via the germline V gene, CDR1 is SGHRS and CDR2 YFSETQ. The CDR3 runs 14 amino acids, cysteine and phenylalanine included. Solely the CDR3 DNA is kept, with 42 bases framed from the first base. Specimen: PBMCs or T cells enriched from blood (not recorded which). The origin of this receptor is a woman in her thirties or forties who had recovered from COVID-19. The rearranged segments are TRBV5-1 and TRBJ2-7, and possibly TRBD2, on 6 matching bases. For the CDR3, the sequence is CASSLPGLSYEQYF. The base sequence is TGCGCCAGCAGCCTTCCGGGACTGTCTTACGAGCAGTACTTC.